This T cell receptor (beta chain) was observed in a study of metastatic and nonmetastatic thyroid tumors. The entire patient cohort was treatment-naive prior to thyroid surgery. MiXCR reprocessed the PCR reads for TCRdb. The table has 20,000 to 25,000 clones, roughly 24% seen once. Germline CDR1 reads LNHDA; CDR2 reads SQIVND (reference sequence). Losses at the gene ends were 6 bases for V and 3 bases for J; bases not matched to a gene: 2. This CDR3 contains 13 residues. The clonotype comes from a female donor with papillary thyroid cancer or a benign thyroid nodule (not recorded which). Some clones in this sample may be carry-over from other donors' samples. The chain uses TRBV19 and TRBJ2-1; 7 nucleotides agree with TRBD1. Sample: tumor tissue. CDR3 DNA sequence: TGTGCCAGTAGCGGGACAGACTACAATGAGCAGTTCTTC. This codes for CASSGTDYNEQFF.